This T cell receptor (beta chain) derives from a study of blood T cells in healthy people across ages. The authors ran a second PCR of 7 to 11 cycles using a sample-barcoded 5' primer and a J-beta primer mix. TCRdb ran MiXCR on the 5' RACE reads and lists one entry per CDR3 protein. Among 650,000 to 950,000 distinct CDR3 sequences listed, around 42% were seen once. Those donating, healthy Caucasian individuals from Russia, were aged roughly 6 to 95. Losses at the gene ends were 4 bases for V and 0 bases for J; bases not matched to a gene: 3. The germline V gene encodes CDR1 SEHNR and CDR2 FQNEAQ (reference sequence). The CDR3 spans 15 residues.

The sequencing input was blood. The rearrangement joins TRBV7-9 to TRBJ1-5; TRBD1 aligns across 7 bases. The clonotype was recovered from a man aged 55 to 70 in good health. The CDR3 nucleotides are TGTGCCAGCAGCTCGACAGGGCCTAGCAATCAGCCCCAGCATTTT. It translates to CASSSTGPSNQPQHF.